This entry lists 29 T cell receptor beta chains sequenced from one sample in a study of naive and memory T cell subsets. Documented treatment: skin biopsy from PPD injection site in Mantoux-positive individual. The library had UMIs added by 3' ligation of an oligonucleotide to TCR cDNA. Amplification of ligated cDNA took four PCR rounds with SP2 and nested alpha and beta constant primers. Each CDR3 protein gets one entry after TCRdb re-called the UMI-ligation and nested PCR reads with MiXCR. Among fewer than 35,000 distinct CDR3 sequences listed, 6.7% were seen once. This specimen was skin, taken from a tuberculin skin test site. The receptors here all came from an adult in good health.

This clonotype showed up just a few times. The rearrangement uses TRBV27 and TRBJ1-4; D perhaps matches TRBD1 (6 bases). Germline V CDR1 and CDR2: MNHEY, SMNVEV (reference sequence). The CDR3 runs 16 residues. The V and J ends lost 3 bases and 5 bases respectively, with 16 bases between them. This CDR3 reads CASSFYPRDMNEKLFF. The DNA for the CDR3 is TGTGCCAGCAGTTTCTACCCCAGGGACATGAATGAAAAACTGTTTTTT.

This clonotype was seen a handful of times. The chain's CDR3 is CASSPQTGSKNIQYF. The CDR3 nucleotides read TGTGCCAGCAGCCCGCAGACAGGGAGCAAAAACATTCAGTACTTC. This rearrangement joins TRBV3-1 to TRBJ2-4; 7 bases line up with TRBD1. V was pared by 4 bases and J by 3 bases, with 6 bases of the junction left unmatched. Per germline, CDR1 LGHDT and CDR2 YNNKEL (reference sequence). The CDR3 is 15 amino acids.

This clonotype was counted between two and nine times. The junction departs from the called germline gene at one end, perhaps through a read error. This CDR3 is CASSETDGRDTRELFF. CDR3 nucleotides: TGCGCCAGCAGTGAGACGGACGGGAGGGACACCAGGGAGCTGTTTTTT. This chain joins TRBV10-1 and TRBJ2-2, with 8 bases identical to TRBD2. Germline V lookup: CDR1 WNHNN, CDR2 SYGVQD (reference sequence). The CDR3 has 16 residues.

There are a few counts of this clonotype. The rearrangement joins TRBV6-5 to TRBJ1-5; D is possibly TRBD1 (6 bases). V gave up 6 bases and J gave up 4 bases, with 13 bases separating them. From germline, CDR1 is MNHEY and CDR2 SVGAGI. This CDR3 contains 14 residues. The DNA of the CDR3 is TGTGCCAGCAGCCCCCCGGGGGCAAATCAGCCCCAGCATTTT. Translated, it gives CASSPPGANQPQHF.

In the case of this clonotype: This may stem from a read error, because a much larger clone lies one nucleotide away. CDR3 region: CASSVDRGPSPEQYF. CDR3 in DNA: TGTGCCAGCAGCGTGGACAGGGGCCCATCGCCCGAGCAGTACTTC. This chain connects TRBV9 to TRBJ2-7, with TRBD1 matching over 9 bases. The CDR3 length is 15 residues. The germline V gene encodes CDR1 SGDLS and CDR2 YYNGEE. V dropped 2 bases and J dropped 6; count of bases not matched to a gene: 9.

The table lists this clonotype with many counts. V and J are TRBV2 and TRBJ1-5; unclear D gene. Trimming shortened V by 4 bases and J by 6 bases, and 10 bases separated the two germline ends. Per germline, CDR1 SNHLY and CDR2 FYNNEI. The CDR3 contains 13 residues. CDR3 bases: TGTGCCAGCAGTGCCGACAAGGGTCAGCCCCAGCATTTT. It codes for CASSADKGQPQHF.

A few counts support this clonotype. The V call is TRBV20-1, the J call TRBJ1-4; D remains unclear. The germline gives CDR1 DFQATT, CDR2 SNEGSKA (reference sequence). V was shortened by 3 bases and J by 7 bases, with 3 bases between the two germline ends. The CDR3 extends over 10 amino acids. CDR3 DNA: TGCAGTGCTAGCCGTGAAAAACTGTTTTTT. Translating gives CSASREKLFF.

Many counts were recorded for this clonotype. V gene TRBV12-3 or TRBV12-4 combines with J gene TRBJ1-6; D unresolved. The CDR3 totals 13 residues. Trimming shortened V by 3 bases and J by 5 bases, and 5 bases separated the two germline ends. Here the CDR3 reads CASSFGDNSPLHF. CDR3 DNA: TGTGCCAGCAGTTTTGGGGATAATTCACCCCTCCACTTT.

As concerns this clonotype: A much larger clonotype is one base distant, so this may be a read error. This chain connects TRBV9 to TRBJ2-3; 9 bases fit TRBD2. The length of the CDR3 is 17 residues. Germline values: CDR1 SGDLS, CDR2 YYNGEE. The CDR3 here is CASSVEGRGLAGDMQYF. In nucleotides, the CDR3 is TGTGCCAGCAGCGTAGAGGGGCGCGGATTAGCGGGAGATATGCAGTATTTT.

This clonotype was observed many times. This chain links TRBV5-4 with TRBJ1-2; the D gene is possibly TRBD1 (5 bases). CDR3 length: 14 residues. CDR1 SGHNT and CDR2 YYREEE come from the germline V gene (reference sequence). Trimming stripped 4 bases from V and 4 bases from J, with 14 bases between. This chain's CDR3 is CASSRRGTLYGYTF. The DNA of the CDR3 is TGTGCCAGCAGCCGACGGGGGACCCTCTATGGCTACACCTTC.

The rearrangement joins TRBV20-1 to TRBJ2-2; TRBD2 might be the D (6 bases). CDR1 is DFQATT and CDR2 is SNEGSKA in the germline V gene (reference sequence). The V gene lost 1 base and the J gene lost 4 bases, with 10 bases spanning the gap. This CDR3 comprises 14 residues. The CDR3 loop reads CSARGGRGTGELFF. The CDR3 DNA sequence: TGCAGTGCTAGAGGCGGGCGGGGCACCGGGGAGCTGTTTTTT.

This clonotype appeared many times. This rearrangement joins TRBV12-3 or TRBV12-4 to TRBJ2-7, with 8 bases matching TRBD2. The trim removed 5 bases at V and 4 bases at J, leaving 10 bases unmatched. The CDR3 sequence is 15 residues long. The CDR3 here is CASSVNPGGQYEQYF. The CDR3 bases are TGTGCCAGCAGTGTCAATCCGGGGGGGCAGTACGAGCAGTACTTC.

This chain links TRBV7-9 with TRBJ2-3; no definite D call. Germline lookup yields CDR1 SEHNR and CDR2 FQNEAQ (reference sequence). The CDR3 length is 15 residues. The V end lost 0 bases, the J end lost 4 bases, and 11 bases lay between the germline ends. The CDR3 reads CASSLAPPGPDTQYF. The CDR3 region has the DNA TGTGCCAGCAGCTTAGCTCCCCCGGGCCCAGATACGCAGTATTTT. Full variable domain (outside the CDR3, taken from reference TRBV7-9 and TRBJ2-3): DTGVSQNPRHKITKRGQNVTFRCDPISEHNRLYWYRQTLGQGPEFLTYFQNEAQLEKSRLLSDRFSAERPKGSFSTLEIQRTEQGDSAMYLCASSLAPPGPDTQYFGPGTRLTVL.

This clonotype was picked up many times. The chain joins TRBV10-1 to TRBJ2-7, with TRBD1 matching 8 bases. The CDR3 runs 15 residues. Germline V gene sequence: CDR1 WNHNN, CDR2 SYGVQD (reference sequence). Trimming at V came to 1 base and at J to 6 bases, leaving 8 bases not matched to a gene. CDR3 sequence reads: CASSEYAGGQGEQYF. As DNA, the CDR3 is TGCGCCAGCAGTGAGTACGCAGGGGGCCAGGGCGAGCAGTACTTC.

The chain employs TRBV4-2 and TRBJ1-1, with D tentatively TRBD1 (5 bases). The V end was cut by 3 bases, the J end by 4 bases, with 18 bases between. In germline, CDR1 is LGHNA, CDR2 YNFKEQ. The CDR3 extends over 16 amino acids. In DNA form, the CDR3 reads TGTGCCAGCAGCCACTCTTCCCAGGGAAGGACCACTGAAGCTTTCTTT. It translates to CASSHSSQGRTTEAFF.

The chain carries TRBV12-3 or TRBV12-4 and TRBJ2-5; D gene unclear. CDR3 length: 14 amino acids. Trimming cost V 6 bases and J 5 bases, with 16 bases left between them. The CDR3 sequence is CASSTRVTAETQYF. In DNA form, the CDR3 reads TGTGCCAGCAGCACCCGAGTCACCGCCGAGACCCAGTACTTC.

The chain has TRBV7-2 and TRBJ1-4, with D hard to call. Per germline, CDR1 SGHTA and CDR2 FQGNSA. This CDR3 has 13 amino acids. The V gene lost 5 bases and the J gene lost 7 bases, with 11 bases spanning the gap. CDR3 region: CASSPIRAEKLFF. Written as DNA, the CDR3 is TGTGCCAGCAGCCCAATTAGGGCTGAAAAACTGTTTTTT.

CDR3 protein: CASSAARGTTDTQYF. The CDR3 nucleotides read TGTGCCAGTAGTGCGGCGAGGGGGACCACAGATACGCAGTATTTT. The V and J genes are TRBV19 and TRBJ2-3; D possibly corresponds to TRBD1 (6 bases). Trimming removed 5 bases at V and 2 bases at J, with 14 bases between. Germline CDR1 LNHDA, CDR2 SQIVND (reference sequence). CDR3 length: 15 amino acids.

This clonotype was counted ten times or more. The chain links TRBV20-1 to TRBJ2-5; D ambiguous. The ends were cut back, 6 bases at V and 5 bases at J, with 13 bases in the middle. The CDR3 is made up of 12 amino acids. Germline assignment: CDR1 DFQATT and CDR2 SNEGSKA (reference sequence). The CDR3 protein is CSARPTAETQYF. CDR3 DNA sequence: TGCAGTGCCCGTCCCACGGCGGAGACCCAGTACTTC.

This clonotype was observed at least ten times. The chain has TRBV20-1 and TRBJ2-3, with D possibly matching TRBD2 (5 bases). The germline V gene has CDR1 DFQATT and CDR2 SNEGSKA (reference sequence). CDR3 length equals 15 residues. V was trimmed by 2 bases and J by 0 bases, leaving 12 bases between them. The CDR3 is CSARRSGSSTDTQYF. CDR3 bases: TGCAGTGCTAGAAGGTCGGGGTCTAGCACAGATACGCAGTATTTT.

This clonotype was picked up many times. J is TRBJ2-1 and V is TRBV7-2; 7 bases align to TRBD2. V was pared by 1 base and J by 5 bases, with 5 bases of the junction left unmatched. Germline V CDR1 and CDR2: SGHTA, FQGNSA. This CDR3 contains 15 residues. The CDR3 DNA sequence: TGTGCCAGCAGCTTAGGGACTAGTGCACACAATGAGCAGTTCTTC. This translates into CASSLGTSAHNEQFF.

Regarding this clonotype: A much larger clone differs by one base, so this may be a read error. V usage is TRBV7-2 and J usage is TRBJ1-1; the match to TRBD1 covers 7 bases. Looked up from germline, CDR1 is SGHTA and CDR2 is FQGNSA. There are 14 residues in the CDR3. The CDR3 spells CAGSHQGVLTEAFF. For the CDR3, the DNA is TGTGCCGGCAGCCACCAGGGGGTTCTGACTGAAGCTTTCTTT.

This clonotype has at least ten counts. This chain connects TRBV11-2 to TRBJ1-1, with a tentative D call TRBD1 (5 bases). This CDR3 contains 14 residues. Germline CDR1 reads SGHAT; CDR2 reads FQNNGV. Trimming cost V 5 bases and J 7 bases, with 17 bases left between them. The DNA for the CDR3 is TGTGCCAGCAGCAAAAGTACCGGGGGGTTTGAAGCTTTCTTT. Amino acids: CASSKSTGGFEAFF.

This clonotype was observed many times. The CDR3 loop reads CSAKRGRNMNTEAFF. The CDR3 DNA reads as TGCAGTGCTAAAAGGGGGCGGAACATGAACACTGAAGCTTTCTTT. The rearrangement links TRBV20-1 to TRBJ1-1; TRBD1 matches at 7 bases. The CDR3 contains 15 residues. The V segment lost 4 bases and the J segment 0 bases; nucleotides outside the gene matches: 8. CDR1 is DFQATT and CDR2 is SNEGSKA in the germline V gene (reference sequence).

This clonotype occurred many times. The chain carries TRBV18 and TRBJ1-5; 10 nucleotides agree with TRBD1. This CDR3 region has 14 residues. With V trimmed by 4 bases and J by 7 bases, 4 bases remained unmatched. The germline CDR1 and CDR2 sequences are KGHSH and LQKENI. CDR3 residues: CASSRQGATQPQHF. DNA for the CDR3: TGTGCCAGCTCACGACAGGGGGCGACGCAGCCCCAGCATTTT.

The table lists this clonotype with many counts. The chain is built from TRBV20-1 and TRBJ2-7; no definite D call. Germline V lookup: CDR1 DFQATT, CDR2 SNEGSKA (reference sequence). Between the trimmed V and J ends, which lost 6 bases and 7 bases, there was a span of 16 bases. CDR3 size: 12 residues. For the CDR3, the DNA is TGCAGTGCCCCACTGCCATTAGGGGAGCAGTACTTC. Encoded protein: CSAPLPLGEQYF.

This clonotype was seen repeatedly, ten times or more. The rearrangement uses TRBV9 and TRBJ2-5, with D perhaps TRBD1 (6 bases). CDR1 is SGDLS and CDR2 is YYNGEE in the germline V gene. The CDR3 is 14 amino acids. Trimming pared 4 bases from V and 4 bases from J, leaving 14 bases between. CDR3 amino acids: CASSPTGFRETQYF. The CDR3 region has the DNA TGTGCCAGCAGCCCAACAGGGTTCCGAGAGACCCAGTACTTC.

This clonotype was seen at least ten times. Possible read error: a much larger clone is one base away. J is TRBJ2-5 and V is TRBV28, with no clear D. The CDR3 is made up of 14 amino acids. Germline assignment: CDR1 MDHEN and CDR2 SYDVKM. V dropped 4 bases and J dropped 1 base, with 10 bases sitting between them. The CDR3: CASSSPDGQETQYF. CDR3 coding DNA: TGTGCCAGCAGTTCCCCGGACGGCCAAGAGACCCAGTACTTC.

This clonotype was counted ten times or more. Given the absence of the conserved phenylalanine or tryptophan at the CDR3 end, a read error is likely. The CDR3 reads CSAVPDPSSYEQYS. DNA of the CDR3: TGCAGTGCGGTCCCCGATCCCAGCTCCTACGAGCAGTACTCC. The rearrangement joins TRBV20-1 to TRBJ2-7; D is undetermined. In germline, CDR1 is DFQATT, CDR2 SNEGSKA (reference sequence). The ends were cut back, 6 bases at V and 0 bases at J, with 15 bases in the middle. CDR3 length equals 14 residues.